This T cell receptor beta chain was recovered during a study of human T cells and chemical hapten exposure. Across the study: On approximately 2 cm by approximately 2 cm of upper inner arm skin, sensitization was performed with 2% DPC.

Individual cDNA molecules (in the library) carried attached unique molecular identifiers. TCRdb ran MiXCR on the RACE reads and lists one entry per CDR3 protein. This sample has roughly 90,000 distinct CDR3 sequences, with 11% found just once. Time point denoted: patch test 3, about 24 weeks after DPC sensitization. Stated treatment: therapeutic diphenylcyclopropenone sensitization with weekly scalp DPC. Each donor was an alopecia patient between 18 and 70 years of age who qualified for DPC. This specimen consisted of whole blood, obtained in connection with sensitization to the hapten diphenylcyclopropenone (DPC). This sequence originates from a young woman with alopecia areata. Some clones in this sample may be carry-over from other donors' samples.

DNA of the CDR3: TGCAGTGCTAAACAGACAGGGCGGAATTCACCCCTCCACTTT. Translating it yields CSAKQTGRNSPLHF. The chain links TRBV20-1 to TRBJ1-6; 7 positions agree with TRBD1. CDR1 DFQATT and CDR2 SNEGSKA come from the germline V gene (reference sequence). V lost 4 bases to trimming and J lost 7 bases; unmatched junction nucleotides: 7. The CDR3 length is 14 residues.